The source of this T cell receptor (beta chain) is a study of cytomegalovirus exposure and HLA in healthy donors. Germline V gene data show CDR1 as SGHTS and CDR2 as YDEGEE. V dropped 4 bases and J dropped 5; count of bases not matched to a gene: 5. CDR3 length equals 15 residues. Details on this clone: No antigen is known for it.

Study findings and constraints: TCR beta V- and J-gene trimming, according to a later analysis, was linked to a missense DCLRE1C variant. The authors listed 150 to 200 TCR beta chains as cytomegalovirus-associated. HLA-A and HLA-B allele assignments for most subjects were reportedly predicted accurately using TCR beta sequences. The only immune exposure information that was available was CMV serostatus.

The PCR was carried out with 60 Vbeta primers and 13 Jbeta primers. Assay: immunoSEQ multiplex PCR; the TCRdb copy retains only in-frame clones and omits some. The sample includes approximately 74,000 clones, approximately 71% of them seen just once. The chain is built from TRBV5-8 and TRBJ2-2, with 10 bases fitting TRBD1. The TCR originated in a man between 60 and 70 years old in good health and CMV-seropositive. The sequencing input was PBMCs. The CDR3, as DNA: TGTGCCAGCAGCCTAGACAGGGGGCGGACCGGGGAGCTGTTTTTT. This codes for CASSLDRGRTGELFF.